One and the same sample provided the 24 T cell receptor beta chains below, sequenced in a study of cytomegalovirus exposure and HLA in healthy donors. PCR used 60 Vbeta primers and 13 Jbeta primers. TCRdb keeps only in-frame clones here, not all; method: immunoSEQ multiplex PCR. The sample yields over 150,000 clones, about 72% seen once. The sequencing input was PBMCs. The source of these receptors is a young man in good health and CMV-seropositive.

CDR3 coding DNA: TGTGCCTGGAGTGGCAGGGCCCCAGATACGCAGTATTTT. It is translated as CAWSGRAPDTQYF. The rearrangement joins TRBV30 to TRBJ2-3; D may be TRBD1 (5 bases). V lost 1 base, J lost 4 bases, and 9 bases lay in between. Per the germline V gene, CDR1 is GTSNPN and CDR2 is SVGIG (reference sequence). The CDR3 length is 13 residues.

V usage is TRBV19 and J usage is TRBJ1-6; weak D call: TRBD1 (6 bases). The CDR3 has 15 residues. Trimming took off 5 bases at V and 7 bases at J, with 15 bases between the two ends. The germline V gene has CDR1 LNHDA and CDR2 SQIVND (reference sequence). CDR3 in amino acids: CASSLSRGSNSPLHF. The CDR3 DNA reads as TGTGCCAGTAGTCTCTCCAGGGGATCCAATTCACCCCTCCACTTT.

The chain is built from TRBV5-1 and TRBJ1-6; 7 bases fit TRBD1. CDR3 length equals 15 residues. From germline, CDR1 is SGHRS and CDR2 YFSETQ. J was trimmed by 4 bases and V by 5 bases; bases with no gene match: 6. CDR3 coding DNA: TGCGCCAGCAGGGACGGGACAGAGTATAATTCACCCCTCCACTTT. Protein product: CASRDGTEYNSPLHF.

The chain is built from TRBV19 and TRBJ1-6, with 11 bases matching TRBD1. CDR1 LNHDA and CDR2 SQIVND come from the germline V gene (reference sequence). Trimming removed 5 bases from V and 10 bases from J; junction bases left unmatched: 7. The CDR3 has 15 amino acids. In nucleotides, the CDR3 is TGTGCCAGTAGTCGCGGGACAGGGGGGGAATCACCCCTCCACTTT. Its translation is CASSRGTGGESPLHF.

The chain carries TRBV4-1 and TRBJ2-5, with D uncertain. CDR3 length equals 13 residues. V shed 4 bases and J shed 3 bases, with 9 bases lying between them. Germline CDR1 is MGHRA and CDR2 is YSYEKL. In DNA, the CDR3 is TGCGCCAGCAGCCGCATGAGGAAAGAGACCCAGTACTTC. This gives the protein CASSRMRKETQYF.

V and J are TRBV14 and TRBJ2-3, with 9 bases fitting TRBD1. V trimming: 2 bases; J trimming: 4 bases; junction bases outside the gene matches: 10. The CDR3 extends over 17 amino acids. Germline CDR1 reads SGHDN; CDR2 reads FVKESK. CDR3 in DNA: TGTGCCAGCAGCCAACTCCGGACAGGGGACATGGCAGATACGCAGTATTTT. Its translation is CASSQLRTGDMADTQYF. Complete variable domain (other parts from reference TRBV14 and TRBJ2-3): EAGVTQFPSHSVIEKGQTVTLRCDPISGHDNLYWYRRVMGKEIKFLLHFVKESKQDESGMPNNRFLAERTGGTYSTLKVQPAELEDSGVYFCASSQLRTGDMADTQYFGPGTRLTVL.

This clone appeared once. This chain links TRBV10-3 with TRBJ2-3, with D possibly TRBD2 on 7 matching bases. The CDR3 is 15 residues long. The V end lost 6 bases, the J end lost 0 bases, and 13 bases lay between the germline ends. Germline CDR1 ENHRY, CDR2 SYGVKD. CDR3 sequence: CAISGGGSSTDTQYF. DNA for the CDR3: TGTGCCATCAGCGGCGGGGGCTCTAGCACAGATACGCAGTATTTT.

The chain combines TRBV7-8 with TRBJ2-3; 12 bases are shared with TRBD1. CDR1 is SGHVS, CDR2 FQNEAQ, per germline. The junction had 8 bases not matched to a gene; V was cut back by 3 bases and J by 4 bases. There are 17 residues in the CDR3. The CDR3 reads CASSFLSGQGAADTQYF. For the CDR3, the DNA is TGTGCCAGCAGCTTTCTCTCGGGACAGGGGGCGGCAGATACGCAGTATTTT.

V and J are TRBV4-3 and TRBJ2-3; 11 nucleotides line up with TRBD2. After removal of 3 bases from V and 1 base from J, the junction contained 0 bases not matched to a gene. Germline V lookup: CDR1 LGHNA, CDR2 YSLEER. The CDR3 is 15 residues long. CDR3: CASSQGLAGTDTQYF. Here the CDR3 DNA reads TGCGCCAGCAGCCAGGGACTAGCGGGCACAGATACGCAGTATTTT.

This chain connects TRBV6-1 to TRBJ2-3; 9 bases are a match to TRBD1. Germline CDR1 reads MNHNS; CDR2 reads SASEGT. V lost 6 bases to trimming and J lost 3 bases; unmatched junction nucleotides: 7. This CDR3 has 15 residues. In DNA form, the CDR3 reads TGTGCCAGCAGGATGGGACAGGGAGAAACAGATACGCAGTATTTT. Translated, it gives CASRMGQGETDTQYF.

In its sample, this clone was seen once. The rearrangement uses TRBV6-1 and TRBJ2-5; 7 nucleotides match TRBD1. Germline lookup yields CDR1 MNHNS and CDR2 SASEGT. The CDR3 is 15 residues long. V trimming: 0 bases; J trimming: 4 bases; junction bases outside the gene matches: 5. Here the CDR3 reads CASSEASAGGETQYF. The CDR3, as DNA: TGTGCCAGCAGTGAAGCGTCCGCAGGGGGAGAGACCCAGTACTTC.

The chain employs TRBV13 and TRBJ2-7, with D perhaps matching TRBD2 (5 bases). The CDR3 is 14 amino acids. Trimming removed 3 bases from V and 0 bases from J, with 9 bases in between. Germline V CDR1 and CDR2: PRHDT, FYEKMQ (reference sequence). The CDR3 loop is CASSFGRGSYEQYF. The CDR3 bases are TGTGCCAGCAGCTTCGGACGGGGCTCCTACGAGCAGTACTTC.

The chain employs TRBV6-5 and TRBJ2-7; D gene uncertain. V lost 4 bases, J lost 4 bases, and 8 bases lay in between. Germline-derived CDR1 and CDR2 are MNHEY and SVGAGI. CDR3 length: 12 residues. The DNA of the CDR3 is TGTGCCAGCAGTTCACTGGAGTACGAGCAGTACTTC. The encoded protein is CASSSLEYEQYF.

Worth noting for this clone: One junction end does not reproduce the germline sequence, and a read error may be involved. The DNA of the CDR3 is TGCAGCGTTGAAGTGACAGGAAACGCCATATATTTT. It yields the protein CSVEVTGNAIYF. V is TRBV29-1 and J is TRBJ1-3, with a possible D match to TRBD1 (6 bases). Germline-derived CDR1 and CDR2 are SQVTM and ANQGSEA. The CDR3 runs to 12 residues. Full variable domain (rest looked up from reference TRBV29-1 and TRBJ1-3): SAVISQKPSRDICQRGTSLTIQCQVDSQVTMMFWYRQQPGQSLTLIATANQGSEATYESGFVIDKFPISRPNLTFSTLTVSNMSPEDSSIYLCSVEVTGNAIYFGEGSWLTVV.

The rearrangement uses TRBV5-6 and TRBJ1-6; D is perhaps TRBD1 (6 bases). Germline assignment: CDR1 SGHDT and CDR2 YYEEEE. The CDR3 totals 15 residues. V was pared by 2 bases and J by 7 bases, with 13 bases between. The CDR3 region has the DNA TGTGCCAGCAGCTTTTCTCCAGGGACAAATTCACCCCTCCACTTT. It yields the protein CASSFSPGTNSPLHF.

V gene TRBV28 combines with J gene TRBJ2-3, with D maybe TRBD2 (7 bases). CDR3 length: 15 residues. Trimming left V 3 bases short and J 0 bases short, with 10 bases between. Germline CDR1 reads MDHEN; CDR2 reads SYDVKM. CDR3 residues: CASSLAGASTDTQYF. CDR3 nucleotide sequence: TGTGCCAGCAGTTTGGCGGGGGCCAGCACAGATACGCAGTATTTT.

The chain uses TRBV5-1 and TRBJ2-3; D is ambiguous. V shed 7 bases and J shed 0 bases, with 9 bases lying between them. CDR3 size: 13 residues. Germline V gives CDR1 SGHRS, CDR2 YFSETQ. The CDR3 DNA reads TGCGCCAGCTTGGCACCTAGCACAGATACGCAGTATTTT. Translating it yields CASLAPSTDTQYF. Full variable domain (remainder filled in from reference TRBV5-1 and TRBJ2-3): KAGVTQTPRYLIKTRGQQVTLSCSPISGHRSVSWYQQTPGQGLQFLFEYFSETQRNKGNFPGRFSGRQFSNSRSEMNVSTLELGDSALYLCASLAPSTDTQYFGPGTRLTVL.

As DNA, the CDR3 is TGTGCCAGTAGTCTAATTACAGGTCAAGAGACCCAGTACTTC. It is translated as CASSLITGQETQYF. This chain joins TRBV19 and TRBJ2-5; TRBD1 might be the D (5 bases). This CDR3 is 14 amino acids long. V was pared by 5 bases and J by 2 bases, with 12 bases between. Germline assignment: CDR1 LNHDA and CDR2 SQIVND (reference sequence).

The sample holds a few counts of this clone. The chain joins TRBV15 to TRBJ1-3, with 8 nucleotides matching TRBD1. Germline-derived CDR1 and CDR2 are LNHNV and YYDKDF (reference sequence). This CDR3 has 16 amino acids. V lost 2 bases, J lost 0 bases, and 3 bases stayed unmatched. CDR3 loop: CATSRQTGGSGNTIYF. The CDR3 nucleotides read TGTGCCACCAGCAGACAAACAGGGGGCTCTGGAAACACCATATATTTT.

The chain carries TRBV6-1 and TRBJ2-7; 7 bases are a match to TRBD1. The CDR3 covers 14 residues. With V trimmed by 6 bases and J by 1 base, 6 bases remained unmatched. Per the germline V gene, CDR1 is MNHNS and CDR2 is SASEGT. The CDR3 sequence is CASRRQGQSYEQYF. The CDR3 DNA is TGTGCCAGCAGGAGACAGGGCCAATCCTACGAGCAGTACTTC.

The chain is built from TRBV5-1 and TRBJ1-1, with TRBD1 matching 7 bases. V trimming: 4 bases; J trimming: 4 bases; junction bases outside the gene matches: 10. CDR1 and CDR2 from the germline V gene are SGHRS and YFSETQ. CDR3 length: 15 amino acids. The CDR3 region has the DNA TGCGCCAGCAGCACCCGGACAGGCGGAGGCACTGAAGCTTTCTTT. This gives the protein CASSTRTGGGTEAFF.

This clone was detected only a few times. This chain uses TRBV6-1 with TRBJ2-7, with 10 nucleotides matching TRBD1. With V trimmed by 6 bases and J by 3 bases, 8 bases remained unmatched. This CDR3 has 15 amino acids. CDR1 and CDR2 (germline): MNHNS, SASEGT. The CDR3 here is CASSEGQGPRYEQYF. In DNA form, the CDR3 reads TGTGCCAGCAGCGAGGGACAGGGGCCACGCTACGAGCAGTACTTC.

J is TRBJ1-6 and V is TRBV5-1, with D maybe TRBD1 (6 bases). The CDR3 length is 14 residues. Germline CDR1 reads SGHRS; CDR2 reads YFSETQ. V dropped 5 bases and J dropped 10 bases, with 16 bases sitting between them. The CDR3 DNA reads TGCGCCAGCAGGCCAGGGGAAGAGAGGTCACCCCTCCACTTT. Residues: CASRPGEERSPLHF.

The V call is TRBV11-2, the J call TRBJ2-1, with TRBD2 as a possible D gene (6 bases). The length of the CDR3 is 15 residues. Trimming shortened V by 5 bases and J by 7 bases, and 18 bases separated the two germline ends. Germline V gene lookup returns CDR1 SGHAT and CDR2 FQNNGV. CDR3 protein: CASSPVSGDGNEQFF. CDR3 coding DNA: TGTGCCAGCAGCCCAGTTAGCGGAGATGGAAATGAGCAGTTCTTC.